One sample yielded the 26 T cell receptor beta chains listed below, sequenced in a study of cytotoxic CD8 clonotypes in ibrutinib-treated CLL. The method was immunoSEQ multiplex PCR; TCRdb's version includes in-frame clones alone and lacks a portion of them. The data contain about 150,000 clones, approximately 81% of them singletons. Sequenced material: PBMCs, taken after 12 months of ibrutinib treatment. The origin of the receptors is a human donor with chronic lymphocytic leukemia.

V and J are TRBV7-2 and TRBJ1-1, with 8 bases that match TRBD1. Per germline, CDR1 SGHTA and CDR2 FQGNSA. There are 14 residues in the CDR3. J gave up 3 bases and V 6 bases, and 6 bases lay outside the gene matches. The CDR3 nucleotides are TGTGCCAGCAGTCTCCAGGGGGCGGACACTGAAGCTTTCTTT. Amino acid sequence: CASSLQGADTEAFF. Using reference TRBV7-2 and TRBJ1-1 for the parts outside the CDR3, the full variable domain is GAGVSQSPSNKVTEKGKDVELRCDPISGHTALYWYRQSLGQGLEFLIYFQGNSAPDKSGLPSDRFSAERTGGSVSTLTIQRTQQEDSAVYLCASSLQGADTEAFFGQGTRLTVV.

The chain uses TRBV2 and TRBJ2-7; the D is unclear. The CDR3 is made up of 12 amino acids. V was shortened by 3 bases and J by 3 bases, with 6 bases between the two germline ends. Germline loops: CDR1 SNHLY, CDR2 FYNNEI. CDR3 region: CASSEVHYEQYF. The CDR3 DNA follows: TGTGCCAGCAGTGAGGTCCACTACGAGCAGTACTTC.

The CDR3 DNA reads as TGTGCCAGCAGCTTGGTAGGGGTGCGCCAAGAGACCCAGTACTTC. It codes for CASSLVGVRQETQYF. The chain recombines TRBV5-6 with TRBJ2-5; D is perhaps TRBD1 (5 bases). Germline V gives CDR1 SGHDT, CDR2 YYEEEE. The CDR3 consists of 15 residues. V was trimmed by 0 bases and J by 1 base, leaving 10 bases between them.

The chain couples TRBV19 to TRBJ2-1; D may match TRBD1 or TRBD2 (5 bases each). Trimming removed 3 bases at V and 5 bases at J, with 11 bases between. Germline values: CDR1 LNHDA, CDR2 SQIVND (reference sequence). This CDR3 has 14 amino acids. The CDR3 sequence: CASSISGRHNEQFF. Here the CDR3 DNA reads TGTGCCAGTAGTATCTCGGGACGGCACAATGAGCAGTTCTTC.

The chain is built from TRBV5-1 and TRBJ2-2; 11 bases align to TRBD1. J was trimmed by 5 bases and V by 4 bases; bases with no gene match: 13. Germline V gene lookup returns CDR1 SGHRS and CDR2 YFSETQ. The CDR3 runs 18 residues. The CDR3 nucleotides read TGCGCCAGCAGCAAACGGACAGGGGGCTATCAAGGTACCGGGGAGCTGTTTTTT. As protein: CASSKRTGGYQGTGELFF.

The chain joins TRBV19 to TRBJ2-7; D is perhaps TRBD2 (5 bases). V lost 4 bases to trimming and J lost 4 bases, with 14 bases between them. The CDR3 covers 14 residues. CDR1 is LNHDA, CDR2 SQIVND, per germline (reference sequence). CDR3 protein: CASSTSHGLYEQYF. CDR3 nucleotide sequence: TGTGCCAGTAGTACGAGCCACGGACTGTACGAGCAGTACTTC.

This clone has a handful of counts. The rearrangement joins TRBV5-1 to TRBJ2-1; TRBD2 matches at 8 bases. The CDR3 is 17 residues long. V was pared by 0 bases and J by 8 bases, with 13 bases of the junction left unmatched. Germline V CDR1 and CDR2: SGHRS, YFSETQ. As DNA, the CDR3 is TGCGCCAGCAGCTTGGCCATCTCAACGGGAGGGCTTGATGAGCAGTTCTTC. Translated: CASSLAISTGGLDEQFF.

The chain uses TRBV27 and TRBJ2-7; the match to TRBD2 covers 10 bases. The CDR3 has 15 residues. Germline V lookup: CDR1 MNHEY, CDR2 SMNVEV (reference sequence). Trimming cost V 2 bases and J 5 bases; bases outside gene matches: 6. The chain's CDR3 is CASSLGPSGRHEQYF. The CDR3, as DNA: TGTGCCAGCAGTTTAGGGCCTAGCGGGAGACACGAGCAGTACTTC.

CDR3 coding DNA: TGTGCCAGCAGCAGAATTGCGGGAGGGCCTCATGAGCAGTTCTTC. It specifies CASSRIAGGPHEQFF. This sequence joins TRBV9 and TRBJ2-1; TRBD2 matches 9 bases. Trimming cost V 4 bases and J 8 bases; bases outside gene matches: 10. The CDR3 loop spans 15 amino acids. CDR1 and CDR2 from the germline V gene are SGDLS and YYNGEE.

This clone was detected a few times. V usage is TRBV7-9 and J usage is TRBJ1-1, with D hard to call. V gave up 5 bases and J gave up 8 bases, with 9 bases separating them. This CDR3 region has 11 residues. Germline V gene lookup returns CDR1 SEHNR and CDR2 FQNEAQ (reference sequence). CDR3 nucleotides: TGTGCCAGCAGCATTGGACGGGAAGCTTTCTTT. It yields the protein CASSIGREAFF. Supplemented by reference TRBV7-9 and TRBJ1-1, the full variable domain reads DTGVSQNPRHKITKRGQNVTFRCDPISEHNRLYWYRQTLGQGPEFLTYFQNEAQLEKSRLLSDRFSAERPKGSFSTLEIQRTEQGDSAMYLCASSIGREAFFGQGTRLTVV.

V usage is TRBV7-2 and J usage is TRBJ1-1; D unresolved. The CDR3 length is 16 residues. Trimming shortened V by 0 bases and J by 3 bases, and 14 bases separated the two germline ends. Germline assignment: CDR1 SGHTA and CDR2 FQGNSA. CDR3 bases: TGTGCCAGCAGCTTAGCGTACTATGGGCGGGACACTGAAGCTTTCTTT. It codes for CASSLAYYGRDTEAFF.

The V gene is TRBV6-5, the J gene TRBJ1-2; weak D call: TRBD1 (6 bases). The CDR3 spans 14 residues. Trimming stripped 0 bases from V and 8 bases from J, with 13 bases between. Per germline, CDR1 MNHEY and CDR2 SVGAGI. The CDR3 sequence: CASSYSSGARGYTF. CDR3 nucleotide sequence: TGTGCCAGCAGTTACTCTTCGGGGGCGCGAGGCTACACCTTC.

The gene calls are TRBV19 and TRBJ1-2, with a possible D match to TRBD1 (6 bases). Deletions cut 8 bases from V and 7 bases from J, with 14 bases between. This CDR3 contains 12 residues. Germline V lookup: CDR1 LNHDA, CDR2 SQIVND (reference sequence). CDR3: CASSQRGTGYTF. The CDR3 DNA reads TGTGCCAGTTCCCAGAGGGGGACTGGCTACACCTTC.

Regarding this clone: Additional DNA sequences in this sample encode the identical CDR3. The chain combines TRBV9 with TRBJ2-5; TRBD1 matches 9 bases. The CDR3 consists of 14 residues. The germline V gene has CDR1 SGDLS and CDR2 YYNGEE. Germline trimming cut 2 bases from V and 1 base from J; bases unmatched to any gene: 0. The DNA for the CDR3 is TGTGCCAGCAGCGTGGACAGGGGCCAAGAGACCCAGTACTTC. Protein: CASSVDRGQETQYF.

This clone was detected once. The V call is TRBV13, the J call TRBJ2-4; 13 nucleotides agree with TRBD2. This CDR3 region has 17 residues. The ends lost 5 bases at V and 9 bases at J; junction bases unmatched: 13. The V gene's germline CDR1 is PRHDT and CDR2 FYEKMQ (reference sequence). CDR3 loop: CASSPLGLAGVEAIQYF. CDR3 in DNA: TGTGCCAGCAGCCCTCTCGGACTAGCGGGAGTAGAGGCCATTCAGTACTTC.

The chain has TRBV14 and TRBJ1-1, with D maybe TRBD1 (5 bases). The germline V and J ends were trimmed by 0 bases and 6 bases, with 17 bases remaining between them. This CDR3 comprises 16 residues. Germline V gene lookup returns CDR1 SGHDN and CDR2 FVKESK. The CDR3 reads CASSQDLAGPAPEAFF. As DNA, the CDR3 is TGTGCCAGCAGCCAAGATCTGGCAGGGCCCGCCCCTGAAGCTTTCTTT.

J is TRBJ2-5 and V is TRBV5-1; D is perhaps TRBD1 (5 bases). Trimming took off 2 bases at V and 5 bases at J, with 10 bases between the two ends. There are 13 residues in the CDR3. Germline V gene lookup returns CDR1 SGHRS and CDR2 YFSETQ. Here the CDR3 reads CASSFSAGETQYF. CDR3 DNA sequence: TGCGCCAGCAGCTTCTCAGCAGGGGAGACCCAGTACTTC.

The genes are TRBV6-4 and TRBJ2-2; possibly TRBD1 for D (5 bases). The CDR3 sequence is 14 residues long. The germline V and J ends were trimmed by 3 bases and 3 bases, with 8 bases remaining between them. Germline loops: CDR1 MRHNA, CDR2 SNTAGT. CDR3 bases: TGTGCCAGCAGTGAACAGGCGGACACCGGGGAGCTGTTTTTT. This translates into CASSEQADTGELFF.

V gene TRBV16 combines with J gene TRBJ2-1; D may be TRBD1 (6 bases). Germline loops: CDR1 KGHSY, CDR2 FQNENV. The ends were cut back, 2 bases at V and 6 bases at J, with 14 bases in the middle. The CDR3 is made up of 15 amino acids. The CDR3 DNA reads as TGTGCCAGCAGCCAAATTGGGGGCCGGGGCAATGAGCAGTTCTTC. Translated, it gives CASSQIGGRGNEQFF.

The chain is built from TRBV5-4 and TRBJ1-2; D remains unclear. The CDR3 is 12 amino acids. The V gene's germline CDR1 is SGHNT and CDR2 YYREEE (reference sequence). V was clipped by 0 bases and J by 4 bases, with 4 bases between them. CDR3 in amino acids: CASSLEAYGYTF. In DNA form, the CDR3 reads TGTGCCAGCAGCTTGGAAGCCTATGGCTACACCTTC.

The chain employs TRBV7-8 and TRBJ1-2; 7 bases match TRBD1. V lost 1 base to trimming and J lost 7 bases; unmatched junction nucleotides: 6. The CDR3 length is 14 residues. Germline V CDR1 and CDR2: SGHVS, FQNEAQ. CDR3 in amino acids: CASSLGTGVGGYTF. In DNA, the CDR3 is TGTGCCAGCAGCTTAGGGACAGGAGTGGGTGGCTACACCTTC.

The chain joins TRBV7-2 to TRBJ1-4; D is ambiguous. Germline-derived CDR1 and CDR2 are SGHTA and FQGNSA. With 8 bases removed from V and 4 bases from J, the gap between germline ends came to 8 bases. The CDR3 contains 12 residues. The CDR3 is CASRRSNEKLFF. The DNA for the CDR3 is TGTGCCAGCCGACGGAGTAATGAAAAACTGTTTTTT.

The rearrangement joins TRBV5-4 to TRBJ2-3; D gene ambiguous. Germline CDR1 is SGHNT and CDR2 is YYREEE (reference sequence). This CDR3 spans 13 amino acids. Between the trimmed V and J ends, which lost 3 bases and 4 bases, there was a span of 9 bases. The CDR3 protein is CASSSPFADTQYF. The CDR3 DNA is TGTGCCAGCAGCTCCCCTTTTGCAGATACGCAGTATTTT.

This clone occurred a few times. The genes are TRBV28 and TRBJ1-1, with D perhaps TRBD1 (6 bases). Per the germline V gene, CDR1 is MDHEN and CDR2 is SYDVKM. V shed 5 bases and J shed 4 bases, with 14 bases lying between them. The CDR3 consists of 14 residues. The CDR3 protein is CASSTTGGLTEAFF. CDR3 nucleotide sequence: TGTGCCAGCAGTACCACGGGGGGCCTCACTGAAGCTTTCTTT.

This chain joins TRBV4-1 and TRBJ1-1; TRBD1 agrees at 7 bases. Trimming took 0 bases from V and 0 from J; bases not matched to a gene: 7. The CDR3 covers 17 residues. Germline loops: CDR1 MGHRA, CDR2 YSYEKL. The CDR3 loop reads CASSQDRRGQVNTEAFF. The CDR3, as DNA: TGCGCCAGCAGCCAAGATCGAAGGGGGCAGGTGAACACTGAAGCTTTCTTT.

The chain couples TRBV6-5 to TRBJ2-7, with 10 bases identical to TRBD2. Trimming at V came to 6 bases and at J to 6 bases, leaving 11 bases not matched to a gene. CDR3 length equals 15 residues. Germline V gives CDR1 MNHEY, CDR2 SVGAGI. The CDR3 spells CASRLSSGGGGEQYF. CDR3 bases: TGTGCCAGCAGGCTCTCTAGCGGGGGTGGAGGCGAGCAGTACTTC.